What follows are 23 T cell receptor beta chains derived from one specimen sequenced in a study of cytomegalovirus exposure and HLA in healthy donors. The PCR made use of 60 Vbeta and 13 Jbeta primers. Produced via immunoSEQ multiplex PCR; TCRdb's table is partial and in-frame only. The sample yields approximately 58,000 clones, about 83% seen once. Source material: PBMCs. These receptor sequences come from a man aged 25-45 years in good health and CMV-seronegative.

The V and J genes are TRBV7-2 and TRBJ2-7; D remains ambiguous. V shed 5 bases and J shed 6 bases, with 11 bases lying between them. The CDR3 consists of 12 residues. The germline V gene has CDR1 SGHTA and CDR2 FQGNSA. Written as DNA, the CDR3 is TGTGCCAGCAGCACCCCTGGCCGCGAGCAGTACTTC. Translation gives CASSTPGREQYF.

The chain links TRBV5-4 to TRBJ1-4, with TRBD1 as a possible D gene (5 bases). Germline loops: CDR1 SGHNT, CDR2 YYREEE (reference sequence). The CDR3 extends over 17 amino acids. Trimming removed 0 bases at V and 6 bases at J, with 18 bases between. Here the CDR3 reads CASSLVTPGGLDEKLFF. CDR3 nucleotides: TGTGCCAGCAGCTTGGTGACCCCGGGGGGACTGGATGAAAAACTGTTTTTT.

The V gene is TRBV7-8, the J gene TRBJ1-2; D is unresolved. The CDR3 consists of 13 residues. V shed 2 bases and J shed 7 bases, with 11 bases lying between them. Germline CDR1 SGHVS, CDR2 FQNEAQ. CDR3 DNA: TGTGCCAGCAGCTTACGGGTGGCAAGTGGCTACACCTTC. Residues: CASSLRVASGYTF.

The J gene is TRBJ2-4, the V gene TRBV7-2; D remains ambiguous. Germline V gene sequence: CDR1 SGHTA, CDR2 FQGNSA. V was shortened by 3 bases and J by 9 bases, with 9 bases between the two germline ends. The CDR3 totals 12 residues. The CDR3 bases are TGTGCCAGCAGCTTGCTCCCGGGCATTCAGTACTTC. It specifies CASSLLPGIQYF.

The chain's CDR3 is CASSEFKDYARKDNEQFF. CDR3 in DNA: TGCGCCAGCAGTGAGTTCAAGGACTACGCAAGGAAAGACAATGAGCAGTTCTTC. The V call is TRBV10-1, the J call TRBJ2-1, with a tentative D call TRBD2 (6 bases). V was trimmed by 1 base and J by 5 bases, leaving 21 bases between them. The germline V gene has CDR1 WNHNN and CDR2 SYGVQD (reference sequence). This CDR3 has 18 amino acids.

The chain is built from TRBV6-6 and TRBJ1-1, with 8 bases identical to TRBD1. The CDR3 runs to 15 residues. Germline-derived CDR1 and CDR2 are MNHNY and SVGAGI (reference sequence). Trimming took 2 bases from V and 5 from J; bases not matched to a gene: 7. CDR3: CASSYAAGGRTEAFF. CDR3 sequence (DNA): TGTGCCAGCAGTTACGCGGCAGGGGGCAGGACTGAAGCTTTCTTT.

V and J are TRBV10-1 and TRBJ2-2, with TRBD1 matching over 9 bases. The CDR3 runs 19 residues. Per the germline V gene, CDR1 is WNHNN and CDR2 is SYGVQD (reference sequence). V shed 4 bases, J shed 3 bases, and the junction held 15 bases outside the gene matches. CDR3 sequence (DNA): TGCGCCAGCAGTGGGTCGGGGACCCGGGACAGGGATTACACCGGGGAGCTGTTTTTT. Translating it yields CASSGSGTRDRDYTGELFF.

The J gene is TRBJ1-1, the V gene TRBV7-2, with D maybe TRBD1 (6 bases). Trimming removed 5 bases from V and 1 base from J, with 14 bases in between. The germline gives CDR1 SGHTA, CDR2 FQGNSA. The CDR3 sequence is 15 residues long. The CDR3 nucleotides read TGTGCCAGCAGCCCAGGGGCGAGTTGGAACACTGAAGCTTTCTTT. As protein: CASSPGASWNTEAFF.

V and J are TRBV5-6 and TRBJ2-3; a possible D gene is TRBD1 (5 bases). Germline CDR1 is SGHDT and CDR2 is YYEEEE. The CDR3 is 15 residues long. V lost 2 bases and J 3 bases, leaving 13 bases between the germline ends. CDR3 DNA sequence: TGTGCCAGCAGCTTTAGAAGGGGCGCGACAGATACGCAGTATTTT. It translates to CASSFRRGATDTQYF.

The J gene is TRBJ2-2, the V gene TRBV29-1, with 15 nucleotides matching TRBD2. Germline V gene lookup returns CDR1 SQVTM and CDR2 ANQGSEA. V lost 0 bases, J lost 4 bases, and 9 bases stayed unmatched. CDR3 length: 19 residues. The CDR3 loop is CSVEDTGTSGRTVTGELFF. The DNA for the CDR3 is TGCAGCGTTGAAGACACCGGGACTAGCGGGAGGACGGTCACCGGGGAGCTGTTTTTT.

The V call is TRBV9, the J call TRBJ2-3, with 11 positions matching TRBD2. Germline loops: CDR1 SGDLS, CDR2 YYNGEE. The CDR3 is 15 residues long. Trimming at V came to 2 bases and at J to 3 bases, leaving 2 bases not matched to a gene. CDR3 coding DNA: TGTGCCAGCAGCGTCACTAGCGGGGGAACAGATACGCAGTATTTT. Protein product: CASSVTSGGTDTQYF. The whole variable domain, remainder taken from reference TRBV9 and TRBJ2-3, is DSGVTQTPKHLITATGQRVTLRCSPRSGDLSVYWYQQSLDQGLQFLIQYYNGEERAKGNILERFSAQQFPDLHSELNLSSLELGDSALYFCASSVTSGGTDTQYFGPGTRLTVL.

The chain couples TRBV9 to TRBJ1-4; maybe TRBD1 (6 bases). Germline V gene lookup returns CDR1 SGDLS and CDR2 YYNGEE. The V end lost 3 bases, the J end lost 8 bases, and 14 bases lay between the germline ends. This CDR3 has 14 amino acids. CDR3 DNA: TGTGCCAGCAGCGGTGACAGGAACGTAGAAAAACTGTTTTTT. It yields the protein CASSGDRNVEKLFF.

The rearrangement links TRBV29-1 to TRBJ2-7, with D maybe TRBD1 (6 bases). Between the trimmed V and J ends, which lost 7 bases and 3 bases, there was a span of 13 bases. Germline values: CDR1 SQVTM, CDR2 ANQGSEA. CDR3 length: 12 residues. The CDR3 spells CSASSGDYEQYF. CDR3 nucleotide sequence: TGCAGCGCGTCCTCAGGGGACTACGAGCAGTACTTC.

About this clone: The junction departs from the called germline gene at one end, perhaps through a read error. The same CDR3 can be traced to other DNA sequences in this sample. This chain uses TRBV15 with TRBJ2-7, with a weak D call TRBD2 (6 bases). The CDR3 contains 15 residues. From germline, CDR1 is LNHNV and CDR2 YYDKDF (reference sequence). CDR3 in DNA: TGCGCCACCAGCACGGGACTCCCGAGCTCCTACGAGCAGTACTTC. It encodes CATSTGLPSSYEQYF.

With respect to this clone: The junction does not match germline at one end; this may be a read error. The chain recombines TRBV7-9 with TRBJ1-1; 8 bases are a match to TRBD1. CDR3 length: 16 amino acids. Germline V gene sequence: CDR1 SEHNR, CDR2 FQNEAQ (reference sequence). CDR3 bases: TGTGCCAGCAGCTTAGGAGCAGGGGGCGGAAACACTGAAGTTTTCTTT. It encodes CASSLGAGGGNTEVFF.

The rearrangement uses TRBV4-3 and TRBJ2-6; tentatively, D is TRBD2 (6 bases). This CDR3 comprises 16 residues. CDR1 and CDR2 from the germline V gene are LGHNA and YSLEER. Trimming shortened V by 4 bases and J by 1 base, and 11 bases separated the two germline ends. CDR3 protein: CASSPDGGSGANVLTF. The CDR3 region has the DNA TGCGCCAGCAGCCCCGACGGGGGTTCTGGGGCCAACGTCCTGACTTTC.

The rearrangement links TRBV2 to TRBJ2-5; 7 bases fit TRBD2. The J call is uncertain, as TRBJ2-7 better fits the DNA end. Germline loops: CDR1 SNHLY, CDR2 FYNNEI. The CDR3 covers 14 residues. This CDR3 reads CASKPREGSYEQYF. The CDR3 DNA is TGTGCCAGCAAGCCAAGGGAGGGTTCCTACGAGCAGTACTTC.

This chain uses TRBV7-2 with TRBJ2-2; TRBD2 is a possible D gene (5 bases). V dropped 5 bases and J dropped 0 bases, with 13 bases sitting between them. CDR3 length: 16 residues. Per germline, CDR1 SGHTA and CDR2 FQGNSA. This chain's CDR3 is CASSPHGGTNTGELFF. Here the CDR3 DNA reads TGTGCCAGCAGCCCCCACGGAGGAACGAACACCGGGGAGCTGTTTTTT.

In DNA form, the CDR3 reads TGTGCCAGCAGCCCCGACAGGGGGCGAGACACCGGGGAGCTGTTTTTT. This gives the protein CASSPDRGRDTGELFF. The gene calls are TRBV11-2 and TRBJ2-2; 10 positions agree with TRBD1. Germline assignment: CDR1 SGHAT and CDR2 FQNNGV. V lost 5 bases to trimming and J lost 3 bases; unmatched junction nucleotides: 6. This CDR3 spans 16 amino acids.

The V call is TRBV2, the J call TRBJ1-2, with D possibly matching TRBD1 (5 bases). The CDR3 spans 14 residues. V was pared by 3 bases and J by 8 bases, with 16 bases between. Germline CDR1 SNHLY, CDR2 FYNNEI. The CDR3 region is CASSEGTLGLGYTF. In DNA, the CDR3 is TGTGCCAGCAGTGAGGGGACTCTAGGATTAGGCTACACCTTC.

The rearrangement links TRBV7-9 to TRBJ1-1; 9 positions agree with TRBD1. Germline V gene lookup returns CDR1 SEHNR and CDR2 FQNEAQ (reference sequence). The CDR3 contains 17 residues. V shed 5 bases and J 3 bases; nucleotides not matched to a gene: 13. The chain's CDR3 is CASSLEGGDRADTEAFF. In DNA, the CDR3 is TGTGCCAGCAGCCTCGAGGGAGGGGACAGGGCGGACACTGAAGCTTTCTTT.

The table lists this clone with a few counts. The V call is TRBV6-5, the J call TRBJ2-7; 8 bases are a match to TRBD2. V was clipped by 0 bases and J by 4 bases; unmatched bases: 2. The CDR3 extends over 14 amino acids. Germline lookup yields CDR1 MNHEY and CDR2 SVGAGI. CDR3 nucleotide sequence: TGTGCCAGCAGTTACTCGTCTAGCGGGTACGAGCAGTACTTC. Residues: CASSYSSSGYEQYF.

This chain joins TRBV14 and TRBJ2-7, with D maybe TRBD1 (5 bases). Germline lookup yields CDR1 SGHDN and CDR2 FVKESK. The ends were cut back, 4 bases at V and 4 bases at J, with 8 bases in the middle. CDR3 length equals 12 residues. The CDR3 sequence is CASSPQGYEQYF. The CDR3 DNA reads as TGTGCCAGCAGCCCCCAGGGTTACGAGCAGTACTTC.